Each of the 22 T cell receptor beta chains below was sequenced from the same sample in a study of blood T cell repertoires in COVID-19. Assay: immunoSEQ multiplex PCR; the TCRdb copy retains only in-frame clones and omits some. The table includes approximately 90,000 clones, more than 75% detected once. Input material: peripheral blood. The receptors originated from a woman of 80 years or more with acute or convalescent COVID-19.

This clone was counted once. The CDR3, as DNA: TGTGCCAGTAGTATAGGAGGGGGCGACAGACAGCCCCAGCATTTT. It codes for CASSIGGGDRQPQHF. The chain employs TRBV19 and TRBJ1-5; the match to TRBD1 covers 7 bases. The germline V gene has CDR1 LNHDA and CDR2 SQIVND (reference sequence). The CDR3 length is 15 residues. Germline trimming cut 1 base from V and 7 bases from J; bases unmatched to any gene: 7.

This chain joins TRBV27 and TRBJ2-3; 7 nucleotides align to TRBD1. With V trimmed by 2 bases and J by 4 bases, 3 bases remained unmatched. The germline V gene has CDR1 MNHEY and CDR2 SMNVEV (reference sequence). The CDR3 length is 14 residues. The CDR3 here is CASSLDRDADTQYF. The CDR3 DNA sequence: TGTGCCAGCAGTTTAGACAGGGACGCAGATACGCAGTATTTT.

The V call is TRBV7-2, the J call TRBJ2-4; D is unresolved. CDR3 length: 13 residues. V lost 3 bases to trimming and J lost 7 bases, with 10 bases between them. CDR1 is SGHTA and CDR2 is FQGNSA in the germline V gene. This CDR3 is CASSLLTGNIQYF. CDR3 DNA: TGTGCCAGCAGCTTGTTGACGGGTAACATTCAGTACTTC.

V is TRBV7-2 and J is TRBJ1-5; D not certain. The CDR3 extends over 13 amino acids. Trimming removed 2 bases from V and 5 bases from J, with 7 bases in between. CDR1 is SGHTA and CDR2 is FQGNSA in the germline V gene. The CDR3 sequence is CASSLTPDQPQHF. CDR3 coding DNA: TGTGCCAGCAGCTTAACCCCAGATCAGCCCCAGCATTTT.

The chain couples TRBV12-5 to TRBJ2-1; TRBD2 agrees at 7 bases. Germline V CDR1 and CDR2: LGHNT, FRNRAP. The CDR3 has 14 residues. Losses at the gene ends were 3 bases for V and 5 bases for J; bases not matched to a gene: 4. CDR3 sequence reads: CASGLSGIHNEQFF. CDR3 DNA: TGTGCTAGTGGTTTAAGCGGGATCCACAATGAGCAGTTCTTC.

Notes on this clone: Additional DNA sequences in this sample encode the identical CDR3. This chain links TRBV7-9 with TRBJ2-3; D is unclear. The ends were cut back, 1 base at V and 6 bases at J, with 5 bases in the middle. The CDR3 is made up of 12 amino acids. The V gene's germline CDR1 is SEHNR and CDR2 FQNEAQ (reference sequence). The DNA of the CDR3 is TGTGCCAGCAGCTTAGTGAGGGATACGCAGTATTTT. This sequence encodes CASSLVRDTQYF.

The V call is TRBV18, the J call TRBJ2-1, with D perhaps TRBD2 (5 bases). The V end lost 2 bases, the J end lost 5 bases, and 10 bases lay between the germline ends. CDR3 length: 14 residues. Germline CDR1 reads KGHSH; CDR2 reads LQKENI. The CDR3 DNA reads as TGTGCCAGCTCACCAGGGCGGGCCGACAATGAGCAGTTCTTC. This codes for CASSPGRADNEQFF.

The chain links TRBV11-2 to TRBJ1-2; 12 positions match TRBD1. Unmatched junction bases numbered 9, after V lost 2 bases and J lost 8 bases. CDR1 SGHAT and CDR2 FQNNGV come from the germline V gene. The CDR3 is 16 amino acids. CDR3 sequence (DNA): TGTGCCAGCAGCTTAAATCCGGGACAGGGGGCCGAAGGCTACACCTTC. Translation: CASSLNPGQGAEGYTF.

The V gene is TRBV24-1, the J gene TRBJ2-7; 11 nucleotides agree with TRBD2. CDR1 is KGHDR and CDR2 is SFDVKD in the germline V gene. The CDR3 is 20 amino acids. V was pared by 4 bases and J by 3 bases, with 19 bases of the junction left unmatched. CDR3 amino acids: CATSEKPGLAELKIFYEQYF. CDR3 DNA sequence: TGTGCCACCAGTGAGAAACCGGGACTAGCGGAACTAAAAATATTCTACGAGCAGTACTTC.

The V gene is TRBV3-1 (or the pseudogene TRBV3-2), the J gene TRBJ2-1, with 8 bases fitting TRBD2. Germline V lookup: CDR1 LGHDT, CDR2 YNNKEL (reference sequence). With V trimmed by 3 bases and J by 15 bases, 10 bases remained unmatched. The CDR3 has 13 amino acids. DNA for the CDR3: TGTGCCAGCAGCCAGGGACTAGGCGGGCTTCGGTTCTTC. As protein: CASSQGLGGLRFF.

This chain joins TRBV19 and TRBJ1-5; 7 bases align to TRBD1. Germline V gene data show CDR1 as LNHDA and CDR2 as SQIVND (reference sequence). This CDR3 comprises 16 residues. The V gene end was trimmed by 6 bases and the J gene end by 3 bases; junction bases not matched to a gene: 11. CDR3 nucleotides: TGTGCCAGTAGGAAAAGGGGGCAGGGTGACAATCAGCCCCAGCATTTT. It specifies CASRKRGQGDNQPQHF.

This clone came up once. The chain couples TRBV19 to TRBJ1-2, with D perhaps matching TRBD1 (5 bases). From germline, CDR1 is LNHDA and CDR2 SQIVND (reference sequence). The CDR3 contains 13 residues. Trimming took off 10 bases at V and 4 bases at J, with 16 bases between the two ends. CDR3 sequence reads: CATYRPGAYGYTF. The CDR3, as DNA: TGTGCCACATATAGGCCTGGGGCCTATGGCTACACCTTC.

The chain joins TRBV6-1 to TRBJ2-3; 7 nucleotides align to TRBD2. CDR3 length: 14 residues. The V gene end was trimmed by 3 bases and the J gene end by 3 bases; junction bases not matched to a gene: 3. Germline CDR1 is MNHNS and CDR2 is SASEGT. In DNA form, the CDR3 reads TGTGCCAGCAGTGACAGGGAGGGGACAGATACGCAGTATTTT. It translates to CASSDREGTDTQYF.

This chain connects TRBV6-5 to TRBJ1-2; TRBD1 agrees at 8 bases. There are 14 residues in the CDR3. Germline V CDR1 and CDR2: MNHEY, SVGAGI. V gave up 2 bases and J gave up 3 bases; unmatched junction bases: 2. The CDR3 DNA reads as TGTGCCAGCAGTTACCCGGGACAGGACTATGGCTACACCTTC. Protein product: CASSYPGQDYGYTF.

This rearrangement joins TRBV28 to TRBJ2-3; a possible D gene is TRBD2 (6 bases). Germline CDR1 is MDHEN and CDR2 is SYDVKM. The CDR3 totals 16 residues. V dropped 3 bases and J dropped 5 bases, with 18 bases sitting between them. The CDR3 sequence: CASSFRGGSLGDTQYF. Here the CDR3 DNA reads TGTGCCAGCAGTTTTCGGGGAGGATCCTTGGGAGATACGCAGTATTTT.

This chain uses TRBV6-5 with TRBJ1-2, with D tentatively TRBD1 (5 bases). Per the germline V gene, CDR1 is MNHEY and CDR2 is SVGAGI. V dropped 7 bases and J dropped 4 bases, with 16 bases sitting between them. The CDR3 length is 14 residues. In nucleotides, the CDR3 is TGTGCCAGCACCCAGGGTCCAGCCATCTATGGCTACACCTTC. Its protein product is CASTQGPAIYGYTF.

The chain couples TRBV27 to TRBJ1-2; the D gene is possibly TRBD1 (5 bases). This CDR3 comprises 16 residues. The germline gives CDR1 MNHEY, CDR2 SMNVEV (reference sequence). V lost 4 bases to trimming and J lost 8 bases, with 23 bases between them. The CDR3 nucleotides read TGTGCCAGCAGTTCTTGGATAGGGGCCTCGGATTCAGGCTACACCTTC. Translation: CASSSWIGASDSGYTF.

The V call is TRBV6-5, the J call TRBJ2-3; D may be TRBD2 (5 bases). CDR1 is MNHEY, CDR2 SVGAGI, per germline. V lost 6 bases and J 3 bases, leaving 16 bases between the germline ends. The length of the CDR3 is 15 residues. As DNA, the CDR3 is TGTGCCAGCAGACCTCTTGCAGGACTTACAGATACGCAGTATTTT. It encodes CASRPLAGLTDTQYF.

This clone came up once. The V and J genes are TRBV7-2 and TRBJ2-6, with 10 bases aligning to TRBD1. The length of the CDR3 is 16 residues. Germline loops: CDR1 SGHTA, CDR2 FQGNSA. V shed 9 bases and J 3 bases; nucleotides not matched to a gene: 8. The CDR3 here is CASKPGQGSGANVLTF. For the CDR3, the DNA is TGTGCCAGTAAACCGGGACAGGGGAGTGGGGCCAACGTCCTGACTTTC.

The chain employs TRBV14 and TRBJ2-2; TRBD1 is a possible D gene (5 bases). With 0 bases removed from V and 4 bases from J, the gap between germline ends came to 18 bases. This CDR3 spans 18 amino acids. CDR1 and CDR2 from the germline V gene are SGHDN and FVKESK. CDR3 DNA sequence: TGTGCCAGCAGCCAAGATAGTTTGGGGCGTCGGAGCACCGGGGAGCTGTTTTTT. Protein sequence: CASSQDSLGRRSTGELFF.

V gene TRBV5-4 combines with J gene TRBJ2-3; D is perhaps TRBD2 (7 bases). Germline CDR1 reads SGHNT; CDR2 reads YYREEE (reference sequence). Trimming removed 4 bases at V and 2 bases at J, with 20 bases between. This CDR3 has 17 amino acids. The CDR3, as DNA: TGTGCCAGCAGCCCCCGGGGGGCGGGAGCCGTCACAGATACGCAGTATTTT. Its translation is CASSPRGAGAVTDTQYF.

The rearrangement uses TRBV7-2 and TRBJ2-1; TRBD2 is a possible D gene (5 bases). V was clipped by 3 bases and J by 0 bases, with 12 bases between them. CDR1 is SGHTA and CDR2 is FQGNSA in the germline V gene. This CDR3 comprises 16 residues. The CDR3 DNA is TGTGCCAGCAGCTTGGAGGTCCTACGCTCCTACAATGAGCAGTTCTTC. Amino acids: CASSLEVLRSYNEQFF.